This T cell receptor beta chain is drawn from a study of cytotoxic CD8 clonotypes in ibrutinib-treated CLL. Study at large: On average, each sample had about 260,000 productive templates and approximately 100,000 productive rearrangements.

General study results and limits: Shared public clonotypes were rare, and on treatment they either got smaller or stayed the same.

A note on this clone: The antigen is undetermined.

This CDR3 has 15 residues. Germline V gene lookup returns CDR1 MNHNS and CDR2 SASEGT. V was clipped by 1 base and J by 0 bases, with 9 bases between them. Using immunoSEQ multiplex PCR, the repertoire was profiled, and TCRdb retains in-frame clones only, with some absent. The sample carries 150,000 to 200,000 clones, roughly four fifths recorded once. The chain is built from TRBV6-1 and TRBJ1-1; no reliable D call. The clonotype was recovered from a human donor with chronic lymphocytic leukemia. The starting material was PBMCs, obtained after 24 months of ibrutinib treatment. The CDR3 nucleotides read TGTGCCAGCAGTGAAGGTGTCTACCTGAACACTGAAGCTTTCTTT. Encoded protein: CASSEGVYLNTEAFF.